Listed below are T cell receptor beta chains from one sample, sequenced in a study of shared clonotypes between healthy human individuals. The repertoire was sequenced with immunoSEQ multiplex PCR; TCRdb's copy has only in-frame clones and lacks some. The table includes over a million clones, 75% to 80% detected once. Sequencing was carried out using memory CD4+ T cells from PBMCs. The source of these receptors is a man between 18 and 35 years old in good health. Some clones in this sample may be carry-over from other donors' samples. Both conserved end residues are part of each CDR3. The order of the fields is J gene, D gene, V gene, clone size, CDR3 DNA, CDR3 protein. D genes are given only for firm matches. The size entry is marked missing in some rows and otherwise reads once, few, many or a size class.

J: TRBJ2-6; D: -; V: TRBV27; size: -; DNA: TGTGCCAGCAGGGGTTTGAGCTCTGGGGCCAACGTCCTGACTTTC; CDR3: CASRGLSSGANVLTF
J: TRBJ1-5; D: -; V: TRBV7-2; size: -; DNA: TGTGCCAGCAGCTTAGGAGCAGGGGCAAATCAGCCCCAGCATTTT; CDR3: CASSLGAGANQPQHF
J: TRBJ2-1; D: -; V: TRBV6-5; size: -; DNA: TGTGCCAGCAGTTACTCGGTCGGCAGCTACAATGAGCAGTTCTTC; CDR3: CASSYSVGSYNEQFF
J: TRBJ1-2; D: -; V: TRBV27; size: -; DNA: TGTGCCAGCAGCACAAACAGAGGCGGCTACACCTTC; CDR3: CASSTNRGGYTF
J: TRBJ1-1; D: TRBD1; V: TRBV10-3; size: once; DNA: TGTGCCATCAGTAAGTCGGACAGGGGAGAAGACACTGAAGCTTTCTTT; CDR3: CAISKSDRGEDTEAFF
J: TRBJ2-3; D: -; V: TRBV25-1; size: -; DNA: TGTGCCAGCAGTGAAGGGCCCAGCACAGATACGCAGTATTTT; CDR3: CASSEGPSTDTQYF
J: TRBJ2-1; D: TRBD2; V: TRBV4-2; size: -; DNA: TGTGCCAGCAGCCCTTCCGAGCGGGAGGGATACAATGAGCAGTTCTTC; CDR3: CASSPSEREGYNEQFF
J: TRBJ1-3; D: -; V: TRBV2; size: once; DNA: TGTGCCAGCAGTGACCGCAGGGTTCCCTCTGGAAACACCATATATTTT; CDR3: CASSDRRVPSGNTIYF
J: TRBJ2-5; D: TRBD1; V: TRBV5-4; size: once; DNA: TGTGCCAGCAGCGGCGGTACGGACAGGGGGCCCCAAGAGACCCAGTACTTC; CDR3: CASSGGTDRGPQETQYF
J: TRBJ1-5; D: -; V: TRBV10-1; size: -; DNA: TGCGCCAGCAGTGAGTCCTACAGCCTGGGGAATCAGCCCCAGCATTTT; CDR3: CASSESYSLGNQPQHF
J: TRBJ2-7; D: -; V: TRBV28; size: -; DNA: TGTGCCAGCAGCCTCCCAGACCACAGGAAGACCTACGAGCAGTACTTC; CDR3: CASSLPDHRKTYEQYF
J: TRBJ2-1; D: TRBD2; V: TRBV9; size: -; DNA: TGTGCCAGCAGCGCGGGACTAGCGGGGTATAATGAGCAGTTCTTC; CDR3: CASSAGLAGYNEQFF
J: TRBJ2-7; D: TRBD2; V: TRBV5-5; size: -; DNA: TGTGCCAGCAGCTTGGTGGCGGGAGGGCTATACGAGCAGTACTTC; CDR3: CASSLVAGGLYEQYF
J: TRBJ2-4; D: -; V: TRBV5-1; size: -; DNA: TGCGCCAGCAGCTTGGTTTTCCAGGGCGGCATTCAGTACTTC; CDR3: CASSLVFQGGIQYF
J: TRBJ2-5; D: -; V: TRBV5-1; size: -; DNA: TGCGCCAGCAGTTCGGGCCGGGAGACCCAGTACTTC; CDR3: CASSSGRETQYF
J: TRBJ2-3; D: -; V: TRBV29-1; size: -; DNA: TGCAGCGTTGCCCTACGGGCCACAGATACGCAGTATTTT; CDR3: CSVALRATDTQYF
J: TRBJ2-7; D: -; V: TRBV18; size: -; DNA: TGTGCCAGCTCACCACCTGACAAATGGGCGTACTTC; CDR3: CASSPPDKWAYF
J: TRBJ1-1; D: -; V: TRBV19; size: few; DNA: TGTGCCAGTAGTACGACTGGGATGAACACTGAAGCTTTCTTT; CDR3: CASSTTGMNTEAFF
J: TRBJ1-1; D: -; V: TRBV6-6; size: -; DNA: TGTGCCAGTGGGGTGGCGAACACTGAAGCTTTCTTT; CDR3: CASGVANTEAFF
J: TRBJ2-1; D: -; V: TRBV7-9; size: -; DNA: TGTGCCAGCAGCTTAGCACTCGTACGGGGTGAGCAGTTCTTC; CDR3: CASSLALVRGEQFF
J: TRBJ2-1; D: TRBD1; V: TRBV7-2; size: -; DNA: TGTGCCAGCAGCCGAGGGACAGGGGGCCGTAATGAGCAGTTCTTC; CDR3: CASSRGTGGRNEQFF
J: TRBJ2-1; D: TRBD1; V: TRBV5-1; size: -; DNA: TGCGCCAGCAGCGAGACAGGGGATGAGTACAATGAGCAGTTCTTC; CDR3: CASSETGDEYNEQFF
J: TRBJ2-7; D: -; V: TRBV21-1; size: -; DNA: TGTGCCAGCAGCAACTCAAGGCCTAGCGGGAGAATTACCTACGAGCAGTACTTC; CDR3: CASSNSRPSGRITYEQYF